This entry features one T cell receptor (beta chain) sequence. What antigen it recognizes has not been identified. It has no much larger one-base neighbor in the sample; base qualities were not kept. This specimen comes from a study of T cell repertoires in cytomegalovirus infection (dated by TCRdb to the late 2010s). Concerning the study at large: Donor HLA type was relevant to the analysis, as public TCR beta signatures indicated carriage of CMV infection together with the matching HLA type.

These reads were obtained on an Illumina HiSeq 1500. Using fastp trimming at Q25 and MiXCR clonotype assembly, TCRdb reanalyzed the public sequencing data and kept in-frame beta chains. Each CDR3 protein appears once, grouped with its most common genes and DNA. For this sample there are almost 500,000 distinct CDR3 sequences; approximately 11% appear just once. The ten largest clonotypes hold 10% of the sample. Results the study describes overall, beyond this receptor: In the ex vivo response, HLA-C-restricted CMV-specific TCR beta clonotypes were dominant, and in two of eight donors the single most frequent clonotype came from this HLA-C-restricted group. Cumulative frequency of public TCR beta family members discriminated carriers of CMV infection plus the relevant HLA type in this cohort and an independent roughly 330-donor cohort.

Trimming at the junction amounts to 6 bases on V and 3 bases on J, and the germline ends lie 19 bases apart. The CDR3 spans 16 residues, from the cysteine through the phenylalanine. Only the CDR3 portion is preserved as DNA: 48 bases, with reading frame beginning at the first base. CDR1 and CDR2 were assigned from the germline V gene as LGHNA and YNFKEQ. In this chain, TRBV4-2 is recombined with TRBJ2-3; no D gene can be assigned with confidence. The sequence derives from a human donor in good health (CMV status not recorded). Some clones in this sample may be carry-over from other donors' samples. The specimen was PBMCs. At the DNA level, the sequence is TGTGCCAGCAGGGATAACAGCGCCCGGCGTACAGATACGCAGTATTTT. Its coded protein is CASRDNSARRTDTQYF.